A single sample is the source of the 6 T cell receptor beta chains below, sequenced in a study of shared clonotypes between healthy human individuals. The table came from immunoSEQ multiplex PCR; TCRdb's copy has only in-frame clones and leaves some out. Among about 1.5 million clones, 95% to 99% were seen once, and the ten largest hold roughly 0.45%. Material: naive CD4+ T cells sorted from blood. Indicated subset: CD45RA+ positively selected. These TCRs come from a man under 40 in good health.

The V and J genes are TRBV5-4 and TRBJ1-1; D is ambiguous. The CDR3 loop spans 13 amino acids. The V gene lost 3 bases and the J gene lost 4 bases, with 10 bases spanning the gap. Germline V CDR1 and CDR2: SGHNT, YYREEE (reference sequence). CDR3 loop: CASSSQWGTEAFF. CDR3 nucleotides: TGTGCCAGCAGCTCGCAGTGGGGCACTGAAGCTTTCTTT. Looking up the rest from reference TRBV5-4 and TRBJ1-1 gives the full variable domain: ETGVTQSPTHLIKTRGQQVTLRCSSQSGHNTVSWYQQALGQGPQFIFQYYREEENGRGNFPPRFSGLQFPNYSSELNVNALELDDSALYLCASSSQWGTEAFFGQGTRLTVV.

This CDR3 is CASSLYQNTGELFF. DNA of the CDR3: TGTGCCAGCAGCTTGTATCAAAACACCGGGGAGCTGTTTTTT. V is TRBV5-4 and J is TRBJ2-2; D gene uncertain. V dropped 1 base and J dropped 2 bases, with 6 bases sitting between them. This CDR3 contains 14 residues. Germline V gene lookup returns CDR1 SGHNT and CDR2 YYREEE (reference sequence).

The chain employs TRBV27 and TRBJ2-7; TRBD2 matches 9 bases. J lost 4 bases, V lost 3 bases, and 1 base had no gene match. Germline CDR1 is MNHEY and CDR2 is SMNVEV (reference sequence). There are 13 residues in the CDR3. The CDR3 DNA sequence: TGTGCCAGCAGTTTCAGCGGGAGGTACGAGCAGTACTTC. This codes for CASSFSGRYEQYF.

The count of this clone is one. The rearrangement links TRBV4-3 to TRBJ2-1; D is perhaps TRBD1 (5 bases). V was trimmed by 1 base and J by 9 bases, leaving 22 bases between them. Per the germline V gene, CDR1 is LGHNA and CDR2 is YSLEER. The CDR3 loop spans 17 amino acids. This chain's CDR3 is CASSQVHVGQALGEQFF. The CDR3 region has the DNA TGCGCCAGCAGCCAAGTCCATGTAGGACAAGCCCTCGGTGAGCAGTTCTTC.

The rearrangement links TRBV29-1 to TRBJ1-1, with D unresolved. This CDR3 contains 12 residues. Trimming stripped 7 bases from V and 0 bases from J, with 9 bases between. CDR1 is SQVTM, CDR2 ANQGSEA, per germline. The CDR3 region is CSARHVNTEAFF. CDR3 DNA: TGCAGCGCTAGACACGTGAACACTGAAGCTTTCTTT.

This clone was observed once. The chain combines TRBV19 with TRBJ2-1, with 10 bases that match TRBD2. Losses at the gene ends were 1 base for V and 3 bases for J; bases not matched to a gene: 3. The CDR3 contains 16 residues. Germline values: CDR1 LNHDA, CDR2 SQIVND (reference sequence). Here the CDR3 reads CASSIGLAGYYNEQFF. The CDR3 coding sequence is TGTGCCAGTAGTATAGGACTAGCGGGTTACTACAATGAGCAGTTCTTC. Together with reference TRBV19 and TRBJ2-1, the CDR3 gives the full variable domain: DGGITQSPKYLFRKEGQNVTLSCEQNLNHDAMYWYRQDPGQGLRLIYYSQIVNDFQKGDIAEGYSVSREKKESFPLTVTSAQKNPTAFYLCASSIGLAGYYNEQFFGPGTRLTVL.